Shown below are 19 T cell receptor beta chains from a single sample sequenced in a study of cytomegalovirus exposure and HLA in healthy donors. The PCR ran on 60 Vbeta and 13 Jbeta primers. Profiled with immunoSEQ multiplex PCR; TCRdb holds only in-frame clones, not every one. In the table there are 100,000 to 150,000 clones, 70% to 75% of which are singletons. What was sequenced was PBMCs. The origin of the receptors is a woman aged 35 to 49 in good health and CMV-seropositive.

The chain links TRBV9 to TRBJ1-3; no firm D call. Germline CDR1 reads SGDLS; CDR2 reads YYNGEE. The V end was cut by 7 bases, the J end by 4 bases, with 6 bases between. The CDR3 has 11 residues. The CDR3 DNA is TGTGCCAGCGGAGACGGAAACACCATATATTTT. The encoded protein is CASGDGNTIYF.

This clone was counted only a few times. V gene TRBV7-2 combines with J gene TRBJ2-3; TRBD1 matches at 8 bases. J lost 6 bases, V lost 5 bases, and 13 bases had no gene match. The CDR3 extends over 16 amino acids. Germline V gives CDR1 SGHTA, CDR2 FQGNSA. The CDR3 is CASSLPLDRVSDTQYF. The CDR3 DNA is TGTGCCAGCAGCCTCCCCTTGGACAGGGTCTCGGATACGCAGTATTTT.

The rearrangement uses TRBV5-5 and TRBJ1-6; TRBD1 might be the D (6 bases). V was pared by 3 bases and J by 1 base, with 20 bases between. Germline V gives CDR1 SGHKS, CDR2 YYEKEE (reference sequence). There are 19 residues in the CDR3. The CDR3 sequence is CASSSIRGEKGSYNSPLHF. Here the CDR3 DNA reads TGTGCCAGCAGCTCCATCAGGGGTGAAAAGGGTTCCTATAATTCACCCCTCCACTTT.

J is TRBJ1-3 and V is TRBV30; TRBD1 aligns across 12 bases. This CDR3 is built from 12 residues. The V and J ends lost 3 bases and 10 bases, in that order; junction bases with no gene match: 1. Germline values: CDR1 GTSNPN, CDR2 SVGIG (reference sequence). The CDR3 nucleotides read TGTGCCTGGAGGGGACAGGGGGCGACCATATATTTT. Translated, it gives CAWRGQGATIYF. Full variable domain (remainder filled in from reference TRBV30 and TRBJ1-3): SQTIHQWPATLVQPVGSPLSLECTVEGTSNPNLYWYRQAAGRGLQLLFYSVGIGQISSEVPQNLSASRPQDRQFILSSKKLLLSDSGFYLCAWRGQGATIYFGEGSWLTVV.

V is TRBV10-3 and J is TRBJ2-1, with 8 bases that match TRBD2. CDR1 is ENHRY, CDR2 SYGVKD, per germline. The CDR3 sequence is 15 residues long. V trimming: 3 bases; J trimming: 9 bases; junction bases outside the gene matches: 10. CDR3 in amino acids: CAISDTSGSGGEQFF. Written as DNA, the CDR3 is TGTGCCATCAGTGATACGAGCGGGAGCGGGGGTGAGCAGTTCTTC.

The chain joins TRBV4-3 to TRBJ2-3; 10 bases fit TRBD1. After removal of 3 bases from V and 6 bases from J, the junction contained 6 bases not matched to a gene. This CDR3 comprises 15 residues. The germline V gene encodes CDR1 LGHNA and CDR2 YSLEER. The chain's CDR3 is CASSQRGQGRDTQYF. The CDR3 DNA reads TGCGCCAGCAGCCAGAGGGGACAGGGGAGGGATACGCAGTATTTT.

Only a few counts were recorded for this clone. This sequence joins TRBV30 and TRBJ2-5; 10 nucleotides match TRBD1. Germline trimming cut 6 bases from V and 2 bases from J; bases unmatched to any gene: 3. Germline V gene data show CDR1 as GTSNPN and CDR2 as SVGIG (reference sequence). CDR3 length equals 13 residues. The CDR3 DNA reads TGTGCCTGCCAGGGACAGGGGCAAGAGACCCAGTACTTC. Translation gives CACQGQGQETQYF. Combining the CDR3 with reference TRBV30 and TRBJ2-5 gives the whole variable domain SQTIHQWPATLVQPVGSPLSLECTVEGTSNPNLYWYRQAAGRGLQLLFYSVGIGQISSEVPQNLSASRPQDRQFILSSKKLLLSDSGFYLCACQGQGQETQYFGPGTRLLVL.

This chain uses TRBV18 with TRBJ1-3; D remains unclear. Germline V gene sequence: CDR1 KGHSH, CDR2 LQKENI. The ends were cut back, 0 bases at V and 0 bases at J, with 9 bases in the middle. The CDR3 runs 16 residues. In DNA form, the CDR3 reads TGTGCCAGCTCACCACCGCGGGCCAGCTCTGGAAACACCATATATTTT. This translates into CASSPPRASSGNTIYF.

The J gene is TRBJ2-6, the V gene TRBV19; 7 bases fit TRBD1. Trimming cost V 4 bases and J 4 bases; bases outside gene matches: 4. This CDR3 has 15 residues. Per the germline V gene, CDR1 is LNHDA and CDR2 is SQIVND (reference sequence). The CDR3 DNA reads TGTGCCAGTAGTACAGGGGGTTCGGGGGCCAACGTCCTGACTTTC. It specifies CASSTGGSGANVLTF. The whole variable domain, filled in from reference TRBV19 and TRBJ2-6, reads DGGITQSPKYLFRKEGQNVTLSCEQNLNHDAMYWYRQDPGQGLRLIYYSQIVNDFQKGDIAEGYSVSREKKESFPLTVTSAQKNPTAFYLCASSTGGSGANVLTFGAGSRLTVL.

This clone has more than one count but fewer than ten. CDR3 sequence: CASSITGESPLHF. For the CDR3, the DNA is TGTGCCAGCAGCATCACAGGGGAATCACCCCTCCACTTT. The chain carries TRBV5-5 and TRBJ1-6, with TRBD1 matching over 7 bases. Germline V CDR1 and CDR2: SGHKS, YYEKEE (reference sequence). This CDR3 spans 13 amino acids. With 4 bases clipped from V and 10 bases from J, the junction kept 5 bases outside the gene matches.

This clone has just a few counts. Here the CDR3 reads CASSLSSGGAPYEQYF. The CDR3 DNA sequence: TGTGCCAGCAGCTTATCGAGCGGGGGGGCCCCCTACGAGCAGTACTTC. This chain uses TRBV7-2 with TRBJ2-7, with 10 bases lining up with TRBD2. Germline V gene sequence: CDR1 SGHTA, CDR2 FQGNSA. Trimming removed 2 bases from V and 2 bases from J; junction bases left unmatched: 6. This CDR3 is 16 amino acids long.

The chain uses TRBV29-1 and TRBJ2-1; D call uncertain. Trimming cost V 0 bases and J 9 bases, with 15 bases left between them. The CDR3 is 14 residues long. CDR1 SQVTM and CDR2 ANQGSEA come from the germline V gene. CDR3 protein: CSVEDRYYVGEQFF. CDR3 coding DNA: TGCAGCGTTGAAGATCGGTACTACGTAGGTGAGCAGTTCTTC.

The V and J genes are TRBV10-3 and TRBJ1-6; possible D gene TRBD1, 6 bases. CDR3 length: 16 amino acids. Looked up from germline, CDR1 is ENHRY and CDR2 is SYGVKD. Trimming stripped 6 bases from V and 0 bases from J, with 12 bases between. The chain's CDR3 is CAIRQGMSSYNSPLHF. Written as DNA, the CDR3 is TGTGCCATCAGGCAGGGGATGAGCTCCTATAATTCACCCCTCCACTTT.

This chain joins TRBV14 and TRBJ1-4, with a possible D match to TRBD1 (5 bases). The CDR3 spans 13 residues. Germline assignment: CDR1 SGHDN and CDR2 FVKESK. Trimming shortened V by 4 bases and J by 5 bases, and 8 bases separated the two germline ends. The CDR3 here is CASSRGLNEKLFF. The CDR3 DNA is TGTGCCAGCAGCCGGGGACTGAATGAAAAACTGTTTTTT.

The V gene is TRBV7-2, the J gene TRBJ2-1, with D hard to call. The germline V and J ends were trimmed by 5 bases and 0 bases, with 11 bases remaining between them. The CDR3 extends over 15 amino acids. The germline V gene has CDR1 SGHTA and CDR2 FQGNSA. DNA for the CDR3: TGTGCCAGCAGCCCGATGGAGAGCTCCTACAATGAGCAGTTCTTC. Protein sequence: CASSPMESSYNEQFF.

The CDR3 DNA reads TGCGCCAGCAGCCAAGGGCCGACGGGGGGCTACACCTTC. The encoded protein is CASSQGPTGGYTF. This chain links TRBV4-3 with TRBJ1-2; D not certain. The CDR3 is 13 amino acids. The germline V gene has CDR1 LGHNA and CDR2 YSLEER. The V gene lost 1 base and the J gene lost 8 bases, with 11 bases spanning the gap.

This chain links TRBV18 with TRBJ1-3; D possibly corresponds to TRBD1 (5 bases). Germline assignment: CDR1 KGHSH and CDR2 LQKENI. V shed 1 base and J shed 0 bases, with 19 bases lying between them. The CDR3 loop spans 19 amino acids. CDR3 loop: CASSPLAAGTSLSGNTIYF. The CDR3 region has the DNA TGTGCCAGCTCACCACTTGCCGCCGGGACTTCGCTCTCTGGAAACACCATATATTTT. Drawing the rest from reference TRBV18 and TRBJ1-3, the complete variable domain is NAGVMQNPRHLVRRRGQEARLRCSPMKGHSHVYWYRQLPEEGLKFMVYLQKENIIDESGMPKERFSAEFPKEGPSILRIQQVVRGDSAAYFCASSPLAAGTSLSGNTIYFGEGSWLTVV.

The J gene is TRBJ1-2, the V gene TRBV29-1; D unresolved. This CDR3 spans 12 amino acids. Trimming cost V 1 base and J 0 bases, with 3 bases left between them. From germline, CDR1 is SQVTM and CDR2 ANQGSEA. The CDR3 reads CSVEVANYGYTF. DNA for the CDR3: TGCAGCGTTGAAGTCGCTAACTATGGCTACACCTTC.

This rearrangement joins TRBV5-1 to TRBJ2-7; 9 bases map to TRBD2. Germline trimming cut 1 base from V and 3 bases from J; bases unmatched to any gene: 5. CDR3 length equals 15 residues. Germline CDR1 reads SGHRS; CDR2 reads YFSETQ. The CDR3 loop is CASSLLAGRVYEQYF. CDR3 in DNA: TGCGCCAGCAGCTTGCTAGCGGGGAGAGTCTACGAGCAGTACTTC.